A selection of T cell receptor beta chains follows, all from one sample in a study of blood T cell repertoires in COVID-19. The assay was immunoSEQ multiplex PCR, and TCRdb's table has in-frame clones only and misses some. The sample holds about 82,000 clones, around 89% seen once. Sequences were obtained from PBMCs or T cells enriched from blood (not recorded which). The receptors were sampled from a woman between 45 and 60 years old with acute COVID-19. The CDR3 runs from the conserved cysteine through the conserved F or W. A D gene is named only where the DNA matches it firmly. The size of a clone is reported for some rows only, either as once, few or many, or as a class for expanded clones.

d_gene	abundance	v_gene	j_gene	CDR3nt	CDR3aa
TRBD1	.	TRBV18	TRBJ2-5	TGTGCCAGCTCACCACCTATGGGACAGTCGGGGGAGACCCAGTACTTC	CASSPPMGQSGETQYF
TRBD1	.	TRBV27	TRBJ2-7	TGTGCCAGCAGTCCGGGACAGGGGGTGGGCGAGCAGTACTTC	CASSPGQGVGEQYF
.	once	TRBV19	TRBJ1-6	TGTGCCAGTACCGCAGGGAGGTCCTATAATTCACCCCTCCACTTT	CASTAGRSYNSPLHF
TRBD2	.	TRBV5-1	TRBJ2-1	TGCGCCAGCAGCTTCATGGCGGGAGACTACAATGAGCAGTTCTTC	CASSFMAGDYNEQFF
.	.	TRBV2	TRBJ2-2	TGTGCCAGCAGACCCCGAGAGGGCGCCACCGGGGAGCTGTTTTTT	CASRPREGATGELFF
TRBD1	.	TRBV2	TRBJ1-1	TGTGCCAGCAAGGTAGACAGGGCCACTGAAGCTTTCTTT	CASKVDRATEAFF
.	.	TRBV10-3	TRBJ1-1	TGTGCCATCAGTGGGGGGAGGGGTGGAGGCTACACTGAAGCTTTCTTT	CAISGGRGGGYTEAFF
TRBD1	.	TRBV27	TRBJ2-7	TGTGCCAGCAGTTTACTGGACAGGTTCTCCTACGAGCAGTACTTC	CASSLLDRFSYEQYF
TRBD1	.	TRBV6-2/TRBV6-3	TRBJ1-5	TGTGCCAGCAGTTACCATGAAGGACAGGTTAGCAATCAGCCCCAGCATTTT	CASSYHEGQVSNQPQHF
TRBD1	.	TRBV7-9	TRBJ1-4	TGTGCCAGCAGAGGGACAGGGAATGAAAAACTGTTTTTT	CASRGTGNEKLFF
.	.	TRBV27	TRBJ1-1	TGTGCCAGCAGTTCCTGGCTGAACACTGAAGCTTTCTTT	CASSSWLNTEAFF
.	few	TRBV5-4	TRBJ1-1	TGTGCCAGCAGCGTAGGGGAAGGGAACACTGAAGCTTTCTTT	CASSVGEGNTEAFF
TRBD2	.	TRBV7-9	TRBJ2-1	TGTGCCAGCAGCAGCGGGACTAGCATCTACAATGAGCAGTTCTTC	CASSSGTSIYNEQFF
TRBD1	once	TRBV6-5	TRBJ2-7	TGTGCCAGCAGGGGACAGGGGGAGGGCGAGCAGTACTTC	CASRGQGEGEQYF
TRBD2	.	TRBV19	TRBJ2-5	TGTGCCAGTAACCCCTATAGCGGGAGCTTGGAGACCCAGTACTTC	CASNPYSGSLETQYF
TRBD1	.	TRBV27	TRBJ2-7	TGTGCCAGCAGTCCCGCACGGACAGGGAGCTCCTACGAGCAGTACTTC	CASSPARTGSSYEQYF
.	.	TRBV2	TRBJ1-1	TGTGCCGGCCACAGGGAGATGAACACTGAAGCTTTCTTT	CAGHREMNTEAFF
TRBD1	once	TRBV5-8	TRBJ2-5	TGTGCCAGCAGCAGACCCGGGACAGGGTGGCGTGTGGAGACCCAGTACTTC	CASSRPGTGWRVETQYF
.	.	TRBV2	TRBJ1-2	TGTGCCAGCAGTGAAAGGGGCTCGGATGGCTACACCTTC	CASSERGSDGYTF
.	.	TRBV30	TRBJ2-7	TGTGCCTGGAGGGCCGACAGACTTTACGAGCAGTACTTC	CAWRADRLYEQYF
TRBD2	.	TRBV10-2	TRBJ2-3	TGCGCCGTCTTAGCGGGAGAGACAGATACGCAGTATTTT	CAVLAGETDTQYF
TRBD1	.	TRBV27	TRBJ1-2	TGTGCCAGCAGCTCCGGGACAGCTAACTATGGCTACACCTTC	CASSSGTANYGYTF
.	.	TRBV30	TRBJ2-7	TGTGCCTGGAGTGTTGGATTTTTCGGTTGGGGGGTTTACGAGCAGTACTTC	CAWSVGFFGWGVYEQYF
TRBD1	.	TRBV28	TRBJ2-1	TGTGCCAGCAAACAGGGGTTTTACAATGAGCAGTTCTTC	CASKQGFYNEQFF
.	few	TRBV2	TRBJ2-7	TGTGCCAGCAGTGGATCGGAGGCCTACGAGCAGTACTTC	CASSGSEAYEQYF
TRBD1	.	TRBV2	TRBJ1-2	TGTGCCAGCAGCGGGGACAGACAAGGAAGCTACACCTTC	CASSGDRQGSYTF
.	.	TRBV6-5	TRBJ1-6	TGTGCCAGCAGTTATCGGGACAAATATTCACCCCTCCACTTT	CASSYRDKYSPLHF
.	.	TRBV6-4	TRBJ2-3	TGTGCCAGCAGTGCTAGGAGTGGGACAGATACGCAGTATTTT	CASSARSGTDTQYF
.	.	TRBV6-5	TRBJ1-3	TGTGCCAGCATGGGGGGGTCTGGAAACACCATATATTTT	CASMGGSGNTIYF